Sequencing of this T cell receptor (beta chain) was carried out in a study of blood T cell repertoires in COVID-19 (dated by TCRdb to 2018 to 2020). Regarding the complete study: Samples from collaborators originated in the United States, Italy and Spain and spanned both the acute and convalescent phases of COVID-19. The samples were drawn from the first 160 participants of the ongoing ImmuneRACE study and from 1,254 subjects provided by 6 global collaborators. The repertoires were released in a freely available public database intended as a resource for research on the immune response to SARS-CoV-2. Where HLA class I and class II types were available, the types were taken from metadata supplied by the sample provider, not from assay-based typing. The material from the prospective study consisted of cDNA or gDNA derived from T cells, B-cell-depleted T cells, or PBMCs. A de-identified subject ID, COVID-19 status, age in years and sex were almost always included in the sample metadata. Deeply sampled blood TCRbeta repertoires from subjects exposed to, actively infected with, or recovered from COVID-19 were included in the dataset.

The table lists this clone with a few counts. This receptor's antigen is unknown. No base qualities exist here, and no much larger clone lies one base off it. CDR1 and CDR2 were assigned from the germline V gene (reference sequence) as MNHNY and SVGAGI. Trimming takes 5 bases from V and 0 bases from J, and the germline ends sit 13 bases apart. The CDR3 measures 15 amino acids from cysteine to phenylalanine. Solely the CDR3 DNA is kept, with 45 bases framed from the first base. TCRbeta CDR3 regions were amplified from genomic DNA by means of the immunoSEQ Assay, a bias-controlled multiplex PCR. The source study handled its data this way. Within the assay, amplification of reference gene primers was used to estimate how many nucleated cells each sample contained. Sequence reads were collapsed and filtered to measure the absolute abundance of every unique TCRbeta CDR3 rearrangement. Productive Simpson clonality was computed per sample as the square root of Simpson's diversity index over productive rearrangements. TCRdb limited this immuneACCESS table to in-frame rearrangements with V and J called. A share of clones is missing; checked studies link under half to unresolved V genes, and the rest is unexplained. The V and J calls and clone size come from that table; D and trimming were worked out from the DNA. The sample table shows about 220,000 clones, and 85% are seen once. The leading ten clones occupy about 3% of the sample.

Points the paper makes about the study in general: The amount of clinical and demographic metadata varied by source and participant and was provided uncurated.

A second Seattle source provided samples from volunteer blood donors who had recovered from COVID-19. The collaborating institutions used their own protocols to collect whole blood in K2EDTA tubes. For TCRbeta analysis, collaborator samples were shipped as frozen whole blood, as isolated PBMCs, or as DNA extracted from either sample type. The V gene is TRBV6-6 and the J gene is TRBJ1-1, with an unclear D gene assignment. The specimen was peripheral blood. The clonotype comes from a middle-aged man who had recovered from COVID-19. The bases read TGTGCCAGCAGTGACCCTAGGGAGATGAACACTGAAGCTTTCTTT. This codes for CASSDPREMNTEAFF.